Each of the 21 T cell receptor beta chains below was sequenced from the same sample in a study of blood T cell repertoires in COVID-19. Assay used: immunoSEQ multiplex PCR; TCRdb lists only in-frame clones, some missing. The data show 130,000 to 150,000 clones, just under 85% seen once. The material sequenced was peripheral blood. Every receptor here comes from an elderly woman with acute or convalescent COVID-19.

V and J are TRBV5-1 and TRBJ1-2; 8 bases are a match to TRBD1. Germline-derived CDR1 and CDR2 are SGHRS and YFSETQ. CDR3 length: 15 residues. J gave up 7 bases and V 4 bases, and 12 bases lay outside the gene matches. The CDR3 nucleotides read TGCGCCAGCAGCCCGACAGGGGCCGGCGGTGGTGGCTACACCTTC. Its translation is CASSPTGAGGGGYTF.

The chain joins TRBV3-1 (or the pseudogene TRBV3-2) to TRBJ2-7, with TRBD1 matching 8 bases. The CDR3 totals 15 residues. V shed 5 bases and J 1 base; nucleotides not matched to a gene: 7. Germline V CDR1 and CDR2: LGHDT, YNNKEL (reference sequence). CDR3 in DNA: TGTGCCAGCAGCGATGACAGGGGATGGTCCTACGAGCAGTACTTC. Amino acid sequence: CASSDDRGWSYEQYF.

CDR3 protein: CASSDRDRGFNQPQHF. The CDR3 DNA reads as TGTGCCAGCAGTGATAGGGACAGGGGTTTCAATCAGCCCCAGCATTTT. The V and J genes are TRBV6-1 and TRBJ1-5, with 10 bases matching TRBD1. Trimming cost V 3 bases and J 3 bases; bases outside gene matches: 5. This CDR3 has 16 amino acids. Germline lookup yields CDR1 MNHNS and CDR2 SASEGT.

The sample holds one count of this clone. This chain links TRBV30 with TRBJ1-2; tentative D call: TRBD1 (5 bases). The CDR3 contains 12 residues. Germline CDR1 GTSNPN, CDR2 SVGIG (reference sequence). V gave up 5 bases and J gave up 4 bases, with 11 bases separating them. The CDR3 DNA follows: TGTGCCTGGGACGGGGGTGGCTATGGCTACACCTTC. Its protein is CAWDGGGYGYTF.

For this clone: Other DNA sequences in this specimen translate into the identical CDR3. For the CDR3, the DNA is TGCGCCAGCAGCCCCGGACAGGGGACGAACACTGAAGCTTTCTTT. Protein: CASSPGQGTNTEAFF. The gene calls are TRBV5-1 and TRBJ1-1, with TRBD1 matching over 9 bases. The CDR3 is 15 residues long. Germline CDR1 is SGHRS and CDR2 is YFSETQ. Trimming took 4 bases from V and 1 from J; bases not matched to a gene: 5.

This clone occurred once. The CDR3 protein is CASSVRAGDSTDTQYF. CDR3 DNA sequence: TGTGCCAGCAGTGTTCGAGCGGGGGATAGCACAGATACGCAGTATTTT. The gene calls are TRBV6-4 and TRBJ2-3, with 8 bases lining up with TRBD2. Trimming at V came to 4 bases and at J to 0 bases, leaving 6 bases not matched to a gene. The CDR3 covers 16 residues. Per the germline V gene, CDR1 is MRHNA and CDR2 is SNTAGT.

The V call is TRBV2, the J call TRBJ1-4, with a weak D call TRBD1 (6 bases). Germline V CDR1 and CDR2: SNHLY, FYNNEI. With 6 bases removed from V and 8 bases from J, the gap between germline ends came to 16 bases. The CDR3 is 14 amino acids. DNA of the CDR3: TGTGCCAGCAGCGGTGGGGGGGCAGGGGAAAAACTGTTTTTT. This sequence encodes CASSGGGAGEKLFF.

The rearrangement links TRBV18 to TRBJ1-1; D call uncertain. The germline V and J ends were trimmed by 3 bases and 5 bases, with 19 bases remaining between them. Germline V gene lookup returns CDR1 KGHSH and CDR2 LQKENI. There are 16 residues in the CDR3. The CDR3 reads CASSPLLLAATTEAFF. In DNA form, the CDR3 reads TGTGCCAGCTCACCCCTCCTTCTAGCCGCCACGACTGAAGCTTTCTTT.

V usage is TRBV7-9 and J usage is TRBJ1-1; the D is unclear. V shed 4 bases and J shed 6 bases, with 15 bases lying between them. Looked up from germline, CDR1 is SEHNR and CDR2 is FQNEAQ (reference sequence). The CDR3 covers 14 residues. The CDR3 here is CASSSGLPEAEAFF. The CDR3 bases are TGTGCCAGCAGCTCTGGGTTACCGGAGGCTGAAGCTTTCTTT.

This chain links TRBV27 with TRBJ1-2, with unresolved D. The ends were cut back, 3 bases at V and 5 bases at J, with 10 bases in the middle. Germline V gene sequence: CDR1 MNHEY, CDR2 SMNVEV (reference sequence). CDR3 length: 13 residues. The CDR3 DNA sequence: TGTGCCAGCAGTTTCGGAGACTTTTATGGCTACACCTTC. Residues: CASSFGDFYGYTF.

The CDR3 spells CASSLGLQGGNQPQHF. The CDR3 nucleotides are TGCGCCAGCAGCTTGGGTCTACAAGGAGGCAATCAGCCCCAGCATTTT. V gene TRBV5-1 combines with J gene TRBJ1-5; D call uncertain. This CDR3 spans 16 amino acids. Germline loops: CDR1 SGHRS, CDR2 YFSETQ. The V end was cut by 0 bases, the J end by 2 bases, with 12 bases between.

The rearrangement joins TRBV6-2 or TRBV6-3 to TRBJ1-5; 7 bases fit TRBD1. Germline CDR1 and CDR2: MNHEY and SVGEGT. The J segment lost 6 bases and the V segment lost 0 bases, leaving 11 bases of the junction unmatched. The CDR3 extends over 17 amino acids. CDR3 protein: CASSYSGTEGRIQPQHF. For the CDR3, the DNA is TGTGCCAGCAGTTACTCCGGGACAGAGGGAAGGATTCAGCCCCAGCATTTT.

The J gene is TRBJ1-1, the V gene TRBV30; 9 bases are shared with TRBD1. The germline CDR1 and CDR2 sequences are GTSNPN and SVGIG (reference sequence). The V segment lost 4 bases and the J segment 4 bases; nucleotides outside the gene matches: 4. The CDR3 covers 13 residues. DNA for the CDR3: TGTGCCTGGATGGGACAGGGTGGCACTGAAGCTTTCTTT. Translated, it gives CAWMGQGGTEAFF.

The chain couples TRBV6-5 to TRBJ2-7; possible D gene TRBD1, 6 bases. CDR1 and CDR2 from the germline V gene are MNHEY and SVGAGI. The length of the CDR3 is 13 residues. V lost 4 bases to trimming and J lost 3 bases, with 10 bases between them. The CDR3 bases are TGTGCCAGCAGTTTCGAGACAGGCTACGAGCAGTACTTC. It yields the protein CASSFETGYEQYF.

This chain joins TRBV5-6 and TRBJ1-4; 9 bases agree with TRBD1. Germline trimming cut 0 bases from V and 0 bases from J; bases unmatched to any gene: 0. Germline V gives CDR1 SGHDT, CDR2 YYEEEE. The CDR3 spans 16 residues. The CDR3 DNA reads TGTGCCAGCAGCTTGGGGACAGGGGCAACTAATGAAAAACTGTTTTTT. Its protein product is CASSLGTGATNEKLFF.

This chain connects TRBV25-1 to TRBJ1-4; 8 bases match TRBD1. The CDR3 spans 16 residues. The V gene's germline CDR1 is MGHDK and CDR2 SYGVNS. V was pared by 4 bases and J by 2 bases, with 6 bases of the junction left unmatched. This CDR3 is CASSAIRGQTNEKLFF. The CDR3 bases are TGTGCCAGCAGTGCGATCAGGGGGCAGACTAATGAAAAACTGTTTTTT. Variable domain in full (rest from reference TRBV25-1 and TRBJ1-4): EADIYQTPRYLVIGTGKKITLECSQTMGHDKMYWYQQDPGMELHLIHYSYGVNSTEKGDLSSESTVSRIRTEHFPLTLESARPSHTSQYLCASSAIRGQTNEKLFFGSGTQLSVL.

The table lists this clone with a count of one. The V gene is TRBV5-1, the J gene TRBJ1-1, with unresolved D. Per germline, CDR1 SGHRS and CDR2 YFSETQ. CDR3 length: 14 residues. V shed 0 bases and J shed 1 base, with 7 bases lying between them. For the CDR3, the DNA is TGCGCCAGCAGCTTGGCCCTTAGGAACACTGAAGCTTTCTTT. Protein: CASSLALRNTEAFF.

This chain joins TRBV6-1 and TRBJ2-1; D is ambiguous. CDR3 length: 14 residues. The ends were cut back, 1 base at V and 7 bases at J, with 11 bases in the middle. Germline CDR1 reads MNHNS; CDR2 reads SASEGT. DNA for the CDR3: TGTGCCAGCAGTGAAGTTTGGTTTCTAAATGAGCAGTTCTTC. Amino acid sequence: CASSEVWFLNEQFF.

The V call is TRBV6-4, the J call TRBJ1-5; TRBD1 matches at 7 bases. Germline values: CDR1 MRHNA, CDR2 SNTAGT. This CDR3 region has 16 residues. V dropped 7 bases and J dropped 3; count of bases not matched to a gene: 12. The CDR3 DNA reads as TGTGCCAGCAACAGACGATTGGACAGGATCAATCAGCCCCAGCATTTT. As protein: CASNRRLDRINQPQHF.

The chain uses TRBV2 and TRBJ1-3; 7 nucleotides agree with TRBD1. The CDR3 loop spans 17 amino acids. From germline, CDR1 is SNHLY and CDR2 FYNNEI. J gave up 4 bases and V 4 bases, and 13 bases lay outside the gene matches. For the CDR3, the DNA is TGTGCCAGCAGTGTCCCACCAGGGGGGCGCGGAGGAAACACCATATATTTT. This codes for CASSVPPGGRGGNTIYF.

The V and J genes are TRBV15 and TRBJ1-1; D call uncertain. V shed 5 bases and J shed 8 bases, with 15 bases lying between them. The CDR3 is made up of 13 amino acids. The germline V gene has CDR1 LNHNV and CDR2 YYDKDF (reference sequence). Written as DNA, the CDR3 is TGTGCCACCAGCCGGGAGGGAACCCCCGAAGCTTTCTTT. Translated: CATSREGTPEAFF.